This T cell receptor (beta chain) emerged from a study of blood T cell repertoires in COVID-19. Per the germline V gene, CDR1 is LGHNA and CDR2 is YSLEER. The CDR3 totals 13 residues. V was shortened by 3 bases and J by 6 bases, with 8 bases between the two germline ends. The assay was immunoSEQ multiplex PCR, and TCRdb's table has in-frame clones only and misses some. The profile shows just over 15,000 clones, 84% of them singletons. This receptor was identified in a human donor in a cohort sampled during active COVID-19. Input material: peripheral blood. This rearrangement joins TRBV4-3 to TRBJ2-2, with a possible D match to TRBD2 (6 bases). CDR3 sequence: CASSHIAAGELFF. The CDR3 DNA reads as TGCGCCAGCAGCCACATAGCGGCCGGGGAGCTGTTTTTT.